This T cell receptor beta chain appears in the sequencing data of a study of CD4 T cells in relation to SARS-CoV-2 and coronaviruses. Comment on this clone: Its antigen is currently unknown.

The unexposed donors gave CD4+ T cells in about 2010-2019, prior to COVID-19. Isolation of CD4+ T cells took place after around 11 days in culture. Sequenced by immunoSEQ multiplex PCR; TCRdb stores in-frame clones only, minus some. This sample has roughly 30,000 clones, with 74% found just once. The CDR3 runs 17 residues. Germline assignment: CDR1 SGHRS and CDR2 YFSETQ. V was pared by 6 bases and J by 4 bases, with 6 bases of the junction left unmatched. This TCR came from a human donor in good health. Sequencing was performed on CD4+ T cells from PBMCs, cultured in vitro. The V gene is TRBV5-1, the J gene TRBJ2-2; 16 bases fit TRBD2. The CDR3 nucleotides are TGCGCCAGCAAGGGACTAGCGGGAGGGCCCGGCACCGGGGAGCTGTTTTTT. Translated, it gives CASKGLAGGPGTGELFF.